This T cell receptor (beta chain) was recorded in a study of long-term antiretroviral therapy in people with HIV. It was version v3.0 of the immunoSEQ assay that was run at survey level. Sequencing was performed with immunoSEQ multiplex PCR; in TCRdb, only in-frame clones are kept and a portion is missing. The sample carries 25,000 to 30,000 clones, 80% to 95% recorded once. No fewer than two post-ART and no fewer than one pre-ART PBMC samples existed for each donor. This clone was observed once. As yet, its antigen is unknown. The CDR3 runs 14 residues. V was shortened by 10 bases and J by 3 bases, with 17 bases between the two germline ends. Germline loops: CDR1 LNHDA, CDR2 SQIVND (reference sequence). Study-wide results and limits: Dominance of pre-ART expanded clones persisted, fluctuating and often declining after ART.

The receptor was isolated from a man in his late teens or twenties with HIV. This specimen was unsorted PBMCs, taken 3.1 years after starting antiretroviral therapy. The J gene is TRBJ2-3, the V gene TRBV19, with D perhaps TRBD1 (6 bases). The chain's CDR3 is CATKSTGSTDTQYF. DNA for the CDR3: TGTGCCACAAAATCTACAGGGAGTACAGATACGCAGTATTTT.